Sequencing of this T cell receptor beta chain was carried out in a study of Graves' ophthalmopathy and Graves' hyperthyroidism (dated by TCRdb to about 2018). Regarding the study in general: Hyperthyroidism was considered stable if no progression to ophthalmopathy occurred within 18 months of follow-up. The study used signatures of the TCR beta repertoire to tell Graves' ophthalmopathy apart from Graves' hyperthyroidism and to predict which patients would progress to ophthalmopathy. In total, 135 blood samples were TCR-sequenced: fewer than 50 ophthalmopathy, some 80 hyperthyroidism and approximately 17 hyperthyroidism-to-ophthalmopathy patients. To explore V-J signatures that separate ophthalmopathy from hyperthyroidism, a discovery set of about 98 patients was enrolled, consisting of approximately 44 with ophthalmopathy and 55 to 65 with stable hyperthyroidism. For independent validation, a separate cohort was made up of around 19 hyperthyroidism patients plus 17 patients who later progressed from hyperthyroidism to ophthalmopathy. In roughly 6 hyperthyroidism patients, the T-cell repertoire of thyroid tissue was compared with the T-cell repertoire of blood. After sampling, hyperthyroidism patients received methimazole starting at 30 mg daily, and ophthalmopathy patients received high-dose intravenous methylprednisolone. Overall study results and their limits: Most expanded thyroid clonotypes with a frequency above 0.001 also appeared in blood, which suggests that blood repertoires may reflect the immune response in the thyroid. Sample size was not predetermined statistically, and investigators were not blinded to group allocation. In validation, the model predicted ophthalmopathy progression with about 71% sensitivity and around 72% specificity; some 13 predicted patients were CT-confirmed with GO in a median of about 6.2 months. In cross-validation, the 13-signature model distinguished ophthalmopathy from stable hyperthyroidism with approximately 85% sensitivity and about 81% specificity, and in the test set the corresponding values were about 80% and 75%.

There are 15 amino acids in the CDR3, from cysteine to phenylalanine inclusive. The DNA shown is the 45-base CDR3, in frame from base 1. Sequences SNHLY (CDR1) and FYNNEI (CDR2) are obtained from the germline V gene. For this chain, trimming is 6 bases at the V end and 10 bases at the J end, and the number of junction bases without a gene match is 11. Remarks on this clonotype: Its antigen is unknown. Nothing much larger sits one base from this clone, and base qualities are not available.

The hyperthyroidism patients were 18 to 65 years old and newly diagnosed, with a disease duration of less than 2 months. Patients with other autoimmune diseases, uncontrolled infections, pregnancy or lactation were excluded from the study. Clinical symptoms, serum thyroxine, TRAb, thyroid ultrasound and orbital computed tomography formed the basis of the diagnosis. Total RNA was extracted using Trizol reagent, and RNA quality was checked on an Agilent 2100 Bioanalyzer. For repertoire sequencing, the TCR beta CDR3 regions were amplified from RNA transcripts. HTBI primers and the Qiagen OneStep RT-PCR kit were used in a first-round RT-PCR, which was followed by a second-round multiplex PCR, size selection and purification. Libraries were sequenced on an Illumina HiSeq2000 using paired-end 100 bp reads. On the study's bioinformatics: SOAPnuke was used to process the reads, throwing out any read that had adapters, had uncalled bases, had a mean Phred below 15, or lacked an exact constant-primer or identifier match. COPE v1.2.5 was used to merge high-quality paired reads. Each unique nucleotide sequence was defined as a clonotype, and clonotypes were aligned to IMGT TRB V, D and J references with MiTCR v1.1. The analysis was limited to V-J combinations with a frequency above 0.0001, which together covered over 99% of the repertoires. For each V-J combination, a TCR clonal expansion and chaos score was defined as the ratio of F50 clonal expansion to chaos observed in the TCRdist matrix. Welch's t-statistics and random forest were used to reduce the features to 10 to 15 V-J combinations, which were then used as input to a naive Bayes classifier. The similarity between thyroid and blood repertoires was quantified using the Morisita-Horn index. The public reads were reprocessed in TCRdb via fastp at Q25 and MiXCR, keeping in-frame beta chains. All rows with the same CDR3 protein become a single entry with the most common DNA and genes. V and J calls and clone size were set by TCRdb, not the authors. This sample comprises 1 million to 1.3 million distinct CDR3 sequences, about 40% of them detected only once. The ten largest make up around 10% of the sample.

The sequencing input was peripheral blood or thyroid tissue (not recorded which). The sequence was obtained from an adult man with Graves' hyperthyroidism. This sequence uses TRBV2 and TRBJ1-6, and 8 junctional nucleotides match TRBD1. The nucleotide sequence reads TGTGCCAGCAGGCTACCGGGACAGGTTGCGTCACCCCTCCACTTT. Protein translation: CASRLPGQVASPLHF.